Included here is one TCR beta chain sequence, with context. The V gene lost 0 bases and the J gene lost 6 bases, with 10 bases spanning the gap. The germline CDR1 and CDR2 sequences are SEHNR and FQNEAQ (reference sequence). The CDR3 runs 14 residues. This entry belongs to a study of T cells in tumors after PD-1 blockade. Study overall: Treatment was either pembrolizumab 200 mg every 3 weeks or cemiplimab 350 mg every 2 weeks. A subset received ongoing vismodegib 150 mg daily alongside anti-PD-1 therapy. Mean per blood sample: some 120,000 templates (roughly 22,000-257,772), 35,000 to 45,000 unique clonotypes.

Using immunoSEQ multiplex PCR, the repertoire was profiled, and TCRdb retains in-frame clones only, with some absent. The sample consists of about 24,000 clones, around four fifths of them appearing once. This clonotype was sampled from a human donor with basal cell carcinoma. Sample: PBMCs, taken after anti-PD-1 treatment. The chain combines TRBV7-9 with TRBJ2-3; D is possibly TRBD2 (6 bases). DNA of the CDR3: TGTGCCAGCAGCTTAGCGCGGGGTCGGGATACGCAGTATTTT. Residues: CASSLARGRDTQYF.